The clone carrying this TCR beta chain has a count of ten or more. This sample was included in a study of chronic HIV infection and antiretroviral therapy. In TCRdb, the 5' RACE reads were re-called with MiXCR into one record per CDR3 protein. The sample includes approximately 30,000 distinct CDR3 sequences, more than 7.5% of them seen just once. The sequence came from an adult who had HIV and had not received antiretroviral therapy, or was an uninfected healthy control (not recorded which). The sample comprised peripheral blood.

This chain's CDR3 is CASSLAPPSGTGNTEAFF. CDR3 coding DNA: TGTGCCAGCAGCTTAGCGCCTCCATCCGGGACAGGAAACACTGAAGCTTTCTTT. The rearrangement joins TRBV7-8 to TRBJ1-1, with 8 bases identical to TRBD1. This CDR3 region has 18 residues. CDR1 is SGHVS, CDR2 FQNEAQ, per germline. V shed 0 bases and J 2 bases; nucleotides not matched to a gene: 11.